This TCR beta chain was recovered during a study of blood T cell repertoires in COVID-19. Libraries were prepared by immunoSEQ multiplex PCR; TCRdb keeps only in-frame clonotypes and omits some of them. Of 150,000 or so clones in the sample, around 88% were seen once. Per the germline V gene, CDR1 is MDHEN and CDR2 is SYDVKM. The CDR3 contains 15 residues. Unmatched junction bases numbered 9, after V lost 3 bases and J lost 8 bases. The count of this clone is one. Input material: peripheral blood. The sequence was obtained from a man aged 55 to 70 with active or convalescent COVID-19. This chain connects TRBV28 to TRBJ2-1, with TRBD1 matching over 8 bases. In DNA, the CDR3 is TGTGCCAGCAGTTTGCAGGGACAGGTGAACGATGAGCAGTTCTTC. This gives the protein CASSLQGQVNDEQFF.